These 13 T cell receptor beta chains originate from one sample sequenced in a study of cytomegalovirus exposure and HLA in healthy donors. The PCR contained 60 Vbeta and 13 Jbeta primers. Measured with immunoSEQ multiplex PCR; TCRdb has only the in-frame clones, and not every one. Here the sample spans around 100,000 clones, roughly 77% being singletons. Sequenced sample: PBMCs. These receptors all stem from a woman between 18 and 29 years old in good health and CMV-seropositive.

This chain links TRBV5-1 with TRBJ2-7; TRBD2 matches 9 bases. Germline loops: CDR1 SGHRS, CDR2 YFSETQ. This CDR3 comprises 16 residues. Trimming removed 5 bases from V and 3 bases from J; junction bases left unmatched: 12. CDR3: CASRGAEAGGLYEQYF. CDR3 DNA sequence: TGCGCCAGCAGGGGGGCGGAAGCGGGGGGACTCTACGAGCAGTACTTC.

The chain uses TRBV28 and TRBJ1-2; TRBD1 is a possible D gene (6 bases). CDR3 length: 15 residues. Trimming pared 3 bases from V and 6 bases from J, leaving 17 bases between. Germline loops: CDR1 MDHEN, CDR2 SYDVKM. CDR3: CASSFPQGLGDGYTF. For the CDR3, the DNA is TGTGCCAGCAGTTTCCCCCAGGGGCTAGGGGATGGCTACACCTTC.

V is TRBV28 and J is TRBJ2-1; TRBD2 agrees at 10 bases. The CDR3 contains 15 residues. CDR1 is MDHEN and CDR2 is SYDVKM in the germline V gene. Losses at the gene ends were 5 bases for V and 15 bases for J; bases not matched to a gene: 16. DNA of the CDR3: TGTGCCAGCAGTACAAAGGTGGGGGGACTAGCGAGTCGGTTCTTC. This codes for CASSTKVGGLASRFF.

V and J are TRBV7-9 and TRBJ2-7, with TRBD1 matching over 7 bases. The CDR3 length is 14 residues. V dropped 5 bases and J dropped 0; count of bases not matched to a gene: 4. CDR1 SEHNR and CDR2 FQNEAQ come from the germline V gene (reference sequence). In DNA form, the CDR3 reads TGTGCCAGCAGCATCCGGGACAGCTCCTACGAGCAGTACTTC. This sequence encodes CASSIRDSSYEQYF.

V is TRBV6-5 and J is TRBJ2-5; 11 bases agree with TRBD2. There are 13 residues in the CDR3. The V segment lost 5 bases and the J segment 5 bases; nucleotides outside the gene matches: 1. Germline assignment: CDR1 MNHEY and CDR2 SVGAGI. The CDR3 region is CASSVAGGETQYF. DNA of the CDR3: TGTGCCAGCAGTGTAGCGGGGGGGGAGACCCAGTACTTC.

This clone has just one count. This chain joins TRBV27 and TRBJ2-1; 9 nucleotides agree with TRBD2. CDR1 MNHEY and CDR2 SMNVEV come from the germline V gene (reference sequence). The CDR3 covers 17 residues. Trimming cost V 5 bases and J 6 bases; bases outside gene matches: 14. CDR3 sequence: CASSLYVGTSNGNEQFF. Here the CDR3 DNA reads TGTGCCAGCAGTCTCTACGTCGGGACTAGCAACGGCAATGAGCAGTTCTTC.

This clone was seen once. The rearrangement joins TRBV7-2 to TRBJ2-7; maybe TRBD2 (6 bases). The ends were cut back, 4 bases at V and 10 bases at J, with 14 bases in the middle. This CDR3 comprises 12 residues. CDR1 and CDR2 (germline): SGHTA, FQGNSA. CDR3 sequence: CASSSIGGVQYF. For the CDR3, the DNA is TGTGCCAGCAGCTCCATCGGGGGAGTACAGTACTTC.

The rearrangement links TRBV29-1 to TRBJ1-6; 8 bases line up with TRBD1. The CDR3 contains 13 residues. Per the germline V gene, CDR1 is SQVTM and CDR2 is ANQGSEA. The J segment lost 13 bases and the V segment lost 6 bases, leaving 11 bases of the junction unmatched. The CDR3 region has the DNA TGCAGCGTCCGACAGGGGCCGATGCTCCCCCTCCACTTT. Translating gives CSVRQGPMLPLHF.

In the case of this clone: The conserved closing phenylalanine or tryptophan is absent in this CDR3, likely reflecting a read error. The V call is TRBV27, the J call TRBJ1-1; D call uncertain. Germline V gene sequence: CDR1 MNHEY, CDR2 SMNVEV (reference sequence). V was trimmed by 3 bases and J by 7 bases, leaving 15 bases between them. The CDR3 runs to 14 residues. In nucleotides, the CDR3 is TGTGCCAGCAGTTTCTTCAACCGACGGGGTGAAGCTTTCCTT. Residues: CASSFFNRRGEAFL.

This chain connects TRBV7-2 to TRBJ2-7, with 7 bases matching TRBD2. Germline trimming cut 1 base from V and 3 bases from J; bases unmatched to any gene: 3. The CDR3 covers 14 residues. CDR1 is SGHTA and CDR2 is FQGNSA in the germline V gene. CDR3 sequence reads: CASSLGLANYEQYF. The CDR3 DNA reads as TGTGCCAGCAGCTTAGGACTAGCTAACTACGAGCAGTACTTC.

The chain has TRBV28 and TRBJ2-7, with D maybe TRBD1 (6 bases). This CDR3 contains 15 residues. Germline V gene lookup returns CDR1 MDHEN and CDR2 SYDVKM. V was trimmed by 3 bases and J by 6 bases, leaving 18 bases between them. The CDR3 is CASSLPRRTGPEQYF. The CDR3 coding sequence is TGTGCCAGCAGTTTGCCGAGGCGCACAGGGCCCGAGCAGTACTTC.

The J gene is TRBJ1-2, the V gene TRBV9; D uncertain. CDR3 length: 13 amino acids. V was cut by 6 bases and J by 4 bases, with 13 bases left in between. Germline V gene data show CDR1 as SGDLS and CDR2 as YYNGEE. For the CDR3, the DNA is TGTGCCAGCAACGGCCACCCGGGCTATGGCTACACCTTC. This gives the protein CASNGHPGYGYTF.

This rearrangement joins TRBV16 to TRBJ2-1, with 7 bases matching TRBD2. CDR1 KGHSY and CDR2 FQNENV come from the germline V gene. CDR3 size: 17 residues. The trim removed 0 bases at V and 4 bases at J, leaving 9 bases unmatched. In DNA form, the CDR3 reads TGTGCCAGCAGCCAATCGGGGCGGGAGAAGATATACAATGAGCAGTTCTTC. It yields the protein CASSQSGREKIYNEQFF.